A selection of T cell receptor beta chains follows, all from one sample in a study of T cells in Graves' hyperthyroidism and ophthalmopathy. TCRdb re-derived calls from the multiplex PCR reads in MiXCR, one entry per CDR3 protein. The sample has under 350,000 distinct CDR3 sequences, 21% seen once; the top ten hold over 40%. The specimen was blood. These receptors originate from a woman aged 45-60 years with Graves' hyperthyroidism. Each CDR3 is given with its conserved first and last residue. Each record gives: D gene, J gene, V gene, clone size, CDR3 DNA, CDR3 protein. A D gene is named only where the DNA matches it firmly. Rows may omit the clone size; those that give it use once, few, many or a size class.

TRBD1	TRBJ1-6	TRBV15	many	TGTGCCACCAGCAGAGATTTAGGAGGGGGCGGTTCACCCCTCCACTTT	CATSRDLGGGGSPLHF
-	TRBJ1-2	TRBV11-2	many	TGTGCCAGCAGCTTAGGTACCGCCGACTATGGCTACACCTTC	CASSLGTADYGYTF
TRBD2	TRBJ2-1	TRBV6-7	few	TGTGCCAGTAATCCGGGACTAGCTCTTTCCTACAATGAGCAGTTCTTC	CASNPGLALSYNEQFF
TRBD1	TRBJ1-3	TRBV28	many	TGTGCCAGCAGTTTAACAGGGGGGAGATCTGGAAACACCATATATTTT	CASSLTGGRSGNTIYF
TRBD1	TRBJ2-7	TRBV27	many	TGTGCCAGCAGTTTATTGGGACAGGGCCACGAGCAGTACTTC	CASSLLGQGHEQYF
TRBD2	TRBJ2-3	TRBV14	-	TGTGCCAGCAGCCAACCCCCGCGGGGGACTAGCGGGAATCCATCTCTGTATTTT	CASSQPPRGTSGNPSLYF
-	TRBJ2-1	TRBV7-3	few	TGTGCCAGCAGCCACGGGACTCGCGAGGAGCAGTTCTTC	CASSHGTREEQFF
-	TRBJ1-1	TRBV7-9	many	TGTGCCAGCAGCTTAGGAGGGGGGGACACTGAAGCTTTCTTT	CASSLGGGDTEAFF
-	TRBJ2-6	TRBV12-3/TRBV12-4	few	TGTGCCAGCAGTCTTGAAGTTGGCTCCGGGGCCAACGTCCTGACTTTC	CASSLEVGSGANVLTF
-	TRBJ1-1	TRBV6-1	many	TGTGCCAGCAGTGAGTCATTGAACACTGAAGCTTTCTTT	CASSESLNTEAFF
TRBD2	TRBJ2-7	TRBV27	-	TGTGCCAGCAGGGTGACTAGCGGGAGGGCCTACGAGCAGTACTTC	CASRVTSGRAYEQYF
-	TRBJ1-1	TRBV2	many	TGTGCCAGCAGTGGGAGAGTAAACACTGAAGCTTTCTTT	CASSGRVNTEAFF
-	TRBJ2-3	TRBV11-2	many	TGTGCCAGCAGTACCCGGTTCACAGATACGCAGTATTTT	CASSTRFTDTQYF
TRBD1	TRBJ1-4	TRBV27	many	TGTGCCAGCAGTTTTTCCTCCGGGACAGGGGTAAAACTGTTTTTT	CASSFSSGTGVKLFF
-	TRBJ1-5	TRBV30	many	TGTGCCTGGAGTGTACTGGCCGGGGGCAATCAGCCCCAGCATTTT	CAWSVLAGGNQPQHF